The 23 T cell receptor beta chains in this list originate from one sample, sequenced in a study of cytomegalovirus exposure and HLA in healthy donors. Measured with immunoSEQ multiplex PCR; TCRdb has only the in-frame clones, and not every one. The top ten clones hold less than 2% of a sample with 100,000 to 150,000 clones, roughly 89% of them seen once. The sample consisted of PBMCs. These receptors all come from a woman aged 18-30 years in good health and CMV-seronegative.

As to this clone: A read error may produce the germline difference seen at one junction end. V gene TRBV7-7 combines with J gene TRBJ2-7; maybe TRBD2 (6 bases). CDR3 size: 14 residues. Germline CDR1 reads SSHAT; CDR2 reads FNYEAQ (reference sequence). The CDR3 DNA reads TGTGCTAGCAGCCCAGGCGGGGTTAACAACGAGCAGTACTTC. Protein: CASSPGGVNNEQYF.

The CDR3 here is CASSATSGRAPNEQFF. CDR3 in DNA: TGTGCCAGCAGCGCCACCAGCGGGAGGGCCCCCAATGAGCAGTTCTTC. The chain has TRBV9 and TRBJ2-1, with TRBD2 matching over 10 bases. The CDR3 has 16 amino acids. Germline assignment: CDR1 SGDLS and CDR2 YYNGEE. With 3 bases clipped from V and 6 bases from J, the junction kept 9 bases outside the gene matches.

This rearrangement joins TRBV27 to TRBJ2-2, with 8 bases matching TRBD1. This CDR3 region has 15 residues. CDR1 and CDR2 from the germline V gene are MNHEY and SMNVEV (reference sequence). V lost 6 bases and J lost 3; bases outside the gene matches: 6. CDR3 in amino acids: CASSWTGPYTGELFF. CDR3 sequence (DNA): TGTGCCAGCAGCTGGACAGGGCCATACACCGGGGAGCTGTTTTTT.

This sequence joins TRBV20-1 and TRBJ2-6; D call uncertain. V was trimmed by 5 bases and J by 3 bases, leaving 2 bases between them. The germline gives CDR1 DFQATT, CDR2 SNEGSKA (reference sequence). The CDR3 is 11 amino acids. Written as DNA, the CDR3 is TGCAGTGCTCGTGGGGCCAACGTCCTGACTTTC. Translation gives CSARGANVLTF.

The gene calls are TRBV30 and TRBJ1-5; 8 bases agree with TRBD1. The CDR3 covers 17 residues. Germline V gene data show CDR1 as GTSNPN and CDR2 as SVGIG (reference sequence). Unmatched junction bases numbered 14, after V lost 0 bases and J lost 7 bases. The CDR3 DNA follows: TGTGCCTGGAGTGTAACGAGGAGCAGGGGGCTTCGGCAGCCCCAGCATTTT. It codes for CAWSVTRSRGLRQPQHF.

This clone was picked up one time. This chain links TRBV10-3 with TRBJ2-5; TRBD1 agrees at 10 bases. CDR1 is ENHRY and CDR2 is SYGVKD in the germline V gene. The CDR3 runs to 16 residues. J lost 2 bases, V lost 0 bases, and 3 bases had no gene match. The CDR3 nucleotides read TGTGCCATCAGTGAGTCGGGACAGGGGCGTCAAGAGACCCAGTACTTC. Translation: CAISESGQGRQETQYF.

DNA of the CDR3: TGTGCCAGCAGCGTGCGGGACAGCACTAACTATGGCTACACCTTC. Residues: CASSVRDSTNYGYTF. The chain has TRBV5-6 and TRBJ1-2; 7 positions match TRBD1. CDR1 SGHDT and CDR2 YYEEEE come from the germline V gene. The trim removed 4 bases at V and 0 bases at J, leaving 6 bases unmatched. The CDR3 sequence is 15 residues long.

The chain is built from TRBV7-9 and TRBJ2-7; 8 bases are a match to TRBD1. CDR3 length: 16 amino acids. V dropped 6 bases and J dropped 4; count of bases not matched to a gene: 14. Germline assignment: CDR1 SEHNR and CDR2 FQNEAQ (reference sequence). CDR3 in amino acids: CASSSTGTGSGYEQYF. CDR3 sequence (DNA): TGTGCCAGCAGTAGCACCGGGACAGGATCAGGGTACGAGCAGTACTTC. Complete variable domain (other parts from reference TRBV7-9 and TRBJ2-7): DTGVSQNPRHKITKRGQNVTFRCDPISEHNRLYWYRQTLGQGPEFLTYFQNEAQLEKSRLLSDRFSAERPKGSFSTLEIQRTEQGDSAMYLCASSSTGTGSGYEQYFGPGTRLTVT.

The chain employs TRBV5-4 and TRBJ2-1; tentatively, D is TRBD1 (5 bases). CDR1 SGHNT and CDR2 YYREEE come from the germline V gene (reference sequence). V lost 4 bases to trimming and J lost 9 bases, with 23 bases between them. The CDR3 consists of 16 residues. Here the CDR3 DNA reads TGTGCCAGCAGCCCACATGGACAACTCCTACCGACTGAGCAGTTCTTC. It codes for CASSPHGQLLPTEQFF.

This chain joins TRBV30 and TRBJ2-7; possibly TRBD1 for D (6 bases). Germline V gene lookup returns CDR1 GTSNPN and CDR2 SVGIG (reference sequence). V lost 2 bases to trimming and J lost 7 bases, with 21 bases between them. The CDR3 is 15 amino acids. The CDR3 sequence is CAWSPGHTTPREQYF. CDR3 coding DNA: TGTGCCTGGAGTCCGGGACATACCACTCCTAGGGAGCAGTACTTC.

The chain has TRBV28 and TRBJ2-6, with a weak D call TRBD1 (6 bases). This CDR3 spans 18 amino acids. Germline CDR1 reads MDHEN; CDR2 reads SYDVKM. The ends were cut back, 3 bases at V and 0 bases at J, with 15 bases in the middle. The chain's CDR3 is CASSLMGHLTSGANVLTF. The CDR3 region has the DNA TGTGCCAGCAGTTTGATGGGACACCTAACCTCTGGGGCCAACGTCCTGACTTTC.

The V and J genes are TRBV9 and TRBJ1-3, with D unresolved. Trimming left V 0 bases short and J 0 bases short, with 13 bases between. CDR3 length: 17 amino acids. CDR1 and CDR2 (germline): SGDLS, YYNGEE. The CDR3 reads CASSVDPGVYSGNTIYF. As DNA, the CDR3 is TGTGCCAGCAGCGTAGACCCGGGTGTTTACTCTGGAAACACCATATATTTT.

This chain uses TRBV28 with TRBJ2-1, with TRBD2 identical over 13 bases. J gave up 5 bases and V 5 bases, and 6 bases lay outside the gene matches. CDR3 length: 16 amino acids. Germline CDR1 is MDHEN and CDR2 is SYDVKM. CDR3 coding DNA: TGTGCCAGCAGTCGGACTAGCGGGGGAGAAAACAATGAGCAGTTCTTC. It codes for CASSRTSGGENNEQFF.

V gene TRBV5-6 combines with J gene TRBJ2-7, with a weak D call TRBD1 (5 bases). CDR1 and CDR2 from the germline V gene are SGHDT and YYEEEE. The CDR3 loop spans 16 amino acids. V was pared by 4 bases and J by 2 bases, with 19 bases between. CDR3 loop: CASSTANQGVTYEQYF. In DNA form, the CDR3 reads TGTGCCAGCAGCACGGCCAATCAAGGGGTAACCTACGAGCAGTACTTC.

The rearrangement joins TRBV5-4 to TRBJ2-7; maybe TRBD1 (5 bases). Trimming took off 3 bases at V and 6 bases at J, with 16 bases between the two ends. This CDR3 region has 14 residues. Per germline, CDR1 SGHNT and CDR2 YYREEE (reference sequence). DNA of the CDR3: TGTGCCAGCAGCTCGATAGACAGTTCTGGCGAGCAGTACTTC. Translation gives CASSSIDSSGEQYF.

The J gene is TRBJ2-1, the V gene TRBV11-3; TRBD2 agrees at 16 bases. The CDR3 runs 19 residues. Germline assignment: CDR1 SGHNT and CDR2 YENEEA. V lost 4 bases, J lost 0 bases, and 6 bases stayed unmatched. In DNA, the CDR3 is TGTGCCAGCAGCTCGACCGGGACTAGCGGGAGGGCCTCCTACAATGAGCAGTTCTTC. It specifies CASSSTGTSGRASYNEQFF.

V gene TRBV28 combines with J gene TRBJ1-2; D not resolved. Germline V gene sequence: CDR1 MDHEN, CDR2 SYDVKM. This CDR3 has 12 residues. Trimming stripped 5 bases from V and 8 bases from J, with 12 bases between. In DNA, the CDR3 is TGTGCCAGCAGTCCCCCACTGAGAGGCTACACCTTC. The encoded protein is CASSPPLRGYTF.

V usage is TRBV9 and J usage is TRBJ2-5; 10 bases are a match to TRBD1. CDR3 length equals 15 residues. CDR1 is SGDLS, CDR2 YYNGEE, per germline. Trimming removed 6 bases from V and 7 bases from J; junction bases left unmatched: 12. CDR3 protein: CASTQTGGSLATQYF. CDR3 nucleotide sequence: TGTGCCAGCACCCAGACAGGGGGCTCCTTAGCGACCCAGTACTTC. Drawing the rest from reference TRBV9 and TRBJ2-5, the complete variable domain is DSGVTQTPKHLITATGQRVTLRCSPRSGDLSVYWYQQSLDQGLQFLIQYYNGEERAKGNILERFSAQQFPDLHSELNLSSLELGDSALYFCASTQTGGSLATQYFGPGTRLLVL.

The rearrangement uses TRBV9 and TRBJ1-4; 9 bases line up with TRBD1. The ends lost 2 bases at V and 2 bases at J; junction bases unmatched: 4. Per germline, CDR1 SGDLS and CDR2 YYNGEE. The CDR3 runs to 16 residues. CDR3 nucleotide sequence: TGTGCCAGCAGCGTGGGGACAGGGTCGACTAATGAAAAACTGTTTTTT. It translates to CASSVGTGSTNEKLFF.

This clone has a single count. V and J are TRBV27 and TRBJ2-1, with D unclear. V was clipped by 5 bases and J by 10 bases, with 12 bases between them. The CDR3 runs 12 residues. Germline loops: CDR1 MNHEY, CDR2 SMNVEV (reference sequence). CDR3 in amino acids: CASSPGGREQFF. The CDR3 nucleotides read TGTGCCAGCAGTCCCGGCGGTCGGGAGCAGTTCTTC.

The chain is built from TRBV5-1 and TRBJ2-7, with D possibly being TRBD2 (6 bases). V shed 0 bases and J shed 2 bases, with 15 bases lying between them. The CDR3 has 16 residues. From germline, CDR1 is SGHRS and CDR2 YFSETQ. The CDR3 DNA sequence: TGCGCCAGCAGCTTGGCCGCCGGGACTTCGACCTACGAGCAGTACTTC. Amino acids: CASSLAAGTSTYEQYF.

Points on this clone: Other DNA sequences of this sample code for an identical CDR3. The rearrangement joins TRBV29-1 to TRBJ2-1; 7 bases align to TRBD2. With 3 bases clipped from V and 4 bases from J, the junction kept 3 bases outside the gene matches. The germline V gene has CDR1 SQVTM and CDR2 ANQGSEA. The CDR3 is 13 residues long. This CDR3 reads CSVDRGSYNEQFF. The CDR3 nucleotides read TGCAGCGTTGACCGCGGGAGTTACAATGAGCAGTTCTTC.

The V call is TRBV11-3, the J call TRBJ2-1, with 16 bases that match TRBD2. This CDR3 is 16 amino acids long. V trimming: 5 bases; J trimming: 9 bases; junction bases outside the gene matches: 7. The germline gives CDR1 SGHNT, CDR2 YENEEA. The CDR3 DNA follows: TGTGCCAGCAGCCACAAGGGACTAGCGGGAGGGAGTGAGCAGTTCTTC. Amino acid sequence: CASSHKGLAGGSEQFF.